Sequencing of this T cell receptor beta chain was carried out in a study of cytomegalovirus exposure and HLA in healthy donors. This clone was observed a handful of times. Its antigen is still unknown. Vbeta (60) and Jbeta (13) primers were used in the PCR. Sequencing used immunoSEQ multiplex PCR; TCRdb keeps in-frame clones, though not all of them. The table has some 120,000 clones, around 80% seen once. The study's findings and limits: TRBV6-2, TRBV6-3 and some other V segments were unresolvable in 87-base-pair reads. In all likelihood, a cluster of highly shared sequence variants was a sequencing artifact.

In germline, CDR1 is SGHTA, CDR2 FQGNSA. Losses at the gene ends were 7 bases for V and 8 bases for J; bases not matched to a gene: 8. The length of the CDR3 is 15 residues. The origin of this receptor is a man aged 25-45 years in good health and CMV-seropositive. The chain has TRBV7-2 and TRBJ2-1; TRBD2 aligns across 13 bases. Sequencing was done on a sample of PBMCs. This CDR3 reads CASTILAGGPHEQFF. CDR3 nucleotide sequence: TGTGCCAGCACCATACTAGCGGGAGGGCCCCATGAGCAGTTCTTC.